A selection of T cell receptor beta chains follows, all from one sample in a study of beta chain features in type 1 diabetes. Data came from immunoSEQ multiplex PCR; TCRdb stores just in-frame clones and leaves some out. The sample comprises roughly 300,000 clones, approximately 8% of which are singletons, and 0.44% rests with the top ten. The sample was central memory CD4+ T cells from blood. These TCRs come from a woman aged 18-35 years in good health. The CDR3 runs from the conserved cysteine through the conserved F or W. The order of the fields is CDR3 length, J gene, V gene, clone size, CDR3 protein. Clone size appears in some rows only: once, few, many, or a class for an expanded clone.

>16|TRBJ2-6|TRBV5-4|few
CASSAEQGAGANVLTF
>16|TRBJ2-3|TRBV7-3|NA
CASSSGLAGEADTQYF
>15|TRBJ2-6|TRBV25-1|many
CASSDTGPGANVLTF
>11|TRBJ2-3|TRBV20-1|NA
CSVERQATQYF
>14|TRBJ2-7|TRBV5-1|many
CASTTSTDSYEQYF
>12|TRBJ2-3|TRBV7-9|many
CASSFLRDTQYF
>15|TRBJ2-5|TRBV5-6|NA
CASSLRLGTGETQYF
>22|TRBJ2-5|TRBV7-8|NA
CASSPREAGTGGMGVGKETQYF
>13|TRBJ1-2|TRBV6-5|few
CASSYGQNYGYTF
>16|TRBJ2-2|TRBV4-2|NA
CASSQSTTKNTGELFF
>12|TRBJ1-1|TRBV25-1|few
CASRQGLGEAFF
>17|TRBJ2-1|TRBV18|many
CASTPSGTSGRGNEQFF
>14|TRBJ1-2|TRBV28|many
CASSLRRKVNGYTF
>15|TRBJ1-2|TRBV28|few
CASSLVRGGSYGYTF
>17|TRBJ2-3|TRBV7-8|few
CASSPTHGRVGTDTQYF
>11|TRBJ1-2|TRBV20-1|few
CSLDSNYGYTF
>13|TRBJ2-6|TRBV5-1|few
CASSPVGANVLTF
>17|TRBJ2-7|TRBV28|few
CASSSPFSGTVPYEQYF
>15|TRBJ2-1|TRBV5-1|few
CASSFGTGRNNEQFF
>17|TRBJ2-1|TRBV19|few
CASSIPRGPREAEGQFF
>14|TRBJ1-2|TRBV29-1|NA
CSVVGHRDRDLYTF
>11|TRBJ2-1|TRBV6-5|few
CASRLYNEQFF
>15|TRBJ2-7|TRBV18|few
CASSPPTSSYYEQYF
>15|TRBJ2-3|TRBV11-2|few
CASSLGSGIRDTQYF
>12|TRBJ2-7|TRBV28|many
CASSSSRHEQYF
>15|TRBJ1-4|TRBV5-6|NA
CASSLERGVGEKLFF
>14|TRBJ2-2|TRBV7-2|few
CASSLELSTGELFF
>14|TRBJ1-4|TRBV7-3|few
CASSFGQSNEKLFF
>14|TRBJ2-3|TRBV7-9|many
CASTAELAGDTQYF
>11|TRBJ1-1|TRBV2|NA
CASSVRGEAFF
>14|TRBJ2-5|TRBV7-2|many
CASSLLTIGETQYF
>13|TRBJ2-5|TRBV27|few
CASSGRQGETQYF
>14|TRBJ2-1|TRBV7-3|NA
CASSSLVPGGEQFF
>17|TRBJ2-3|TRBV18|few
CASSPLQGRRSTDTQYF
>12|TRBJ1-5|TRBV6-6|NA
CAISESGQLQHF
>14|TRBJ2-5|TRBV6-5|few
CASSEEQGSKTQYF
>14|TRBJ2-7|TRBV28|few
CASSTYPSSYEQYF
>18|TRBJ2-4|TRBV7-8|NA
CASSLRLRTVWEQNIQYF
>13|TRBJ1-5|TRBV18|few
CASSPHSNQPQHF
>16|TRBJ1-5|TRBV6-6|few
CASSPTGASFNQPQHF
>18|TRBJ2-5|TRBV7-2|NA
CASSRQGLAGPIQETQYF